These 25 T cell receptor beta chains share one sample of origin, sequenced in a study of T-cell reconstitution after alpha-beta-depleted transplantation in children. Preparation of the TCRbeta library was carried out with unique molecular identifiers. Using its own MiXCR run on the PCR reads, TCRdb lists one record per CDR3 protein. Seen here are 200,000 or so distinct CDR3 sequences, about 6% observed once, and the top ten hold 4.5% to 5.5%. The sequences come from PBMCs, collected before TCRalphabeta/CD19-depleted stem cell transplant. These receptors originate from a girl less than two years old with combined immunodeficiency, due to receive a stem cell transplant.

This chain uses TRBV6-5 with TRBJ1-3; D unclear. V was cut by 5 bases and J by 4 bases, with 12 bases left in between. This CDR3 has 14 residues. Germline CDR1 MNHEY, CDR2 SVGAGI. The CDR3 reads CASSPQDGGNTIYF. CDR3 DNA sequence: TGTGCCAGCAGTCCCCAGGACGGAGGAAACACCATATATTTT.

This clonotype was recorded many times. This chain joins TRBV28 and TRBJ2-1; weak D call: TRBD2 (6 bases). Per the germline V gene, CDR1 is MDHEN and CDR2 is SYDVKM. V was shortened by 4 bases and J by 5 bases, with 9 bases between the two germline ends. The CDR3 has 13 amino acids. DNA of the CDR3: TGTGCCAGCAGTTATCGGAGGGACAATGAGCAGTTCTTC. Translated, it gives CASSYRRDNEQFF.

This clonotype was detected many times. This chain connects TRBV10-3 to TRBJ1-1; TRBD1 is a possible D gene (6 bases). The ends were cut back, 4 bases at V and 6 bases at J, with 9 bases in the middle. CDR3 size: 12 residues. Germline V gives CDR1 ENHRY, CDR2 SYGVKD. The CDR3 reads CAISGGPAEAFF. The CDR3 nucleotides are TGTGCCATCAGTGGGGGGCCGGCTGAAGCTTTCTTT.

This clonotype was detected ten times or more. The J gene is TRBJ2-1, the V gene TRBV20-1, with no clear D. This CDR3 has 13 amino acids. The V gene's germline CDR1 is DFQATT and CDR2 SNEGSKA (reference sequence). The germline V and J ends were trimmed by 3 bases and 5 bases, with 11 bases remaining between them. The CDR3 protein is CSASSVMDNEQFF. Here the CDR3 DNA reads TGCAGTGCTAGCTCTGTGATGGACAATGAGCAGTTCTTC.

This clonotype was seen ten or more times. This chain uses TRBV11-3 with TRBJ2-7, with D maybe TRBD1 (6 bases). V dropped 3 bases and J dropped 3 bases, with 21 bases sitting between them. Germline V gives CDR1 SGHNT, CDR2 YENEEA. This CDR3 has 17 amino acids. The CDR3 is CASSFPGQMYLFYEQYF. CDR3 in DNA: TGTGCCAGCAGCTTCCCGGGACAAATGTATCTTTTCTACGAGCAGTACTTC.

There are many counts of this clonotype. V and J are TRBV20-1 and TRBJ2-5; possibly TRBD1 for D (6 bases). V was trimmed by 0 bases and J by 1 base, leaving 12 bases between them. CDR1 and CDR2 from the germline V gene are DFQATT and SNEGSKA (reference sequence). The CDR3 consists of 15 residues. In nucleotides, the CDR3 is TGCAGTGCTAGAGATAGCCGGGACATCCAAGAGACCCAGTACTTC. It encodes CSARDSRDIQETQYF.

This clonotype was counted at least ten times. The V gene is TRBV9, the J gene TRBJ2-2, with a weak D call TRBD1 (6 bases). V lost 3 bases and J lost 2, with 11 bases in between. Looked up from germline, CDR1 is SGDLS and CDR2 is YYNGEE. This CDR3 comprises 15 residues. CDR3 sequence reads: CASSASGHNTGELFF. DNA for the CDR3: TGTGCCAGCAGCGCCTCGGGACACAACACCGGGGAGCTGTTTTTT.

This clonotype was recorded many times. V gene TRBV29-1 combines with J gene TRBJ2-7; TRBD1 might be the D (5 bases). Germline V CDR1 and CDR2: SQVTM, ANQGSEA. The V end lost 0 bases, the J end lost 0 bases, and 12 bases lay between the germline ends. The CDR3 is 15 amino acids. The CDR3 region is CSVEEVQVSSYEQYF. CDR3 in DNA: TGCAGCGTTGAAGAGGTACAGGTTAGCTCCTACGAGCAGTACTTC.

On this clonotype: A much larger clone differs from this one at a single base, so this may be a read error. The CDR3 DNA is TGCGCCAGCAGGGAAGGGGAAATTGGGCAGTTCTTC. Its translation is CASREGEIGQFF. The gene calls are TRBV5-1 and TRBJ2-1, with a tentative D call TRBD1 (5 bases). This CDR3 region has 12 residues. The ends were cut back, 5 bases at V and 12 bases at J, with 15 bases in the middle. The germline gives CDR1 SGHRS, CDR2 YFSETQ.

There are many counts of this clonotype. The rearrangement uses TRBV12-3 or TRBV12-4 and TRBJ2-3, with D maybe TRBD1 (6 bases). CDR3 length equals 15 residues. V lost 6 bases, J lost 4 bases, and 17 bases lay in between. The CDR3 is CASSPTQGHPDTQYF. CDR3 nucleotides: TGTGCCAGCAGCCCAACACAGGGTCATCCAGATACGCAGTATTTT.

This clonotype was seen repeatedly, ten times or more. The chain has TRBV12-3 or TRBV12-4 and TRBJ1-1, with a weak D call TRBD1 (6 bases). The CDR3 is 13 residues long. The V end was cut by 9 bases, the J end by 10 bases, with 21 bases between. Here the CDR3 reads CASISGEEMRAFF. The DNA for the CDR3 is TGTGCCAGTATTTCAGGGGAGGAGATGCGAGCTTTCTTT.

This clonotype was detected many times. This chain connects TRBV6-5 to TRBJ2-1; tentative D call: TRBD2 (6 bases). V lost 2 bases, J lost 8 bases, and 19 bases lay in between. This CDR3 region has 16 residues. Germline loops: CDR1 MNHEY, CDR2 SVGAGI. The CDR3 sequence is CASSYVPGLPLDEQFF. The CDR3 DNA reads as TGTGCCAGCAGTTACGTACCGGGACTGCCGCTCGATGAGCAGTTCTTC.

A few counts support this clonotype. V gene TRBV2 combines with J gene TRBJ2-1, with 14 bases that match TRBD2. The V and J ends lost 10 bases and 2 bases, in that order; junction bases with no gene match: 13. The CDR3 totals 18 residues. In germline, CDR1 is SNHLY, CDR2 FYNNEI. The CDR3 sequence is CAICGTSGSSFAYNEQFF. The DNA for the CDR3 is TGTGCCATCTGTGGGACTAGCGGGAGTTCTTTCGCCTACAATGAGCAGTTCTTC.

This clonotype was seen ten or more times. V and J are TRBV12-3 or TRBV12-4 and TRBJ2-1, with 10 bases that match TRBD1. The CDR3 consists of 15 residues. V dropped 1 base and J dropped 15; count of bases not matched to a gene: 12. The CDR3 coding sequence is TGTGCCAGCAGTTTAGTGACAGGGGGCAAAGGGGAACGGTTCTTC. This translates into CASSLVTGGKGERFF.

The genes are TRBV4-2 and TRBJ2-5; D is uncertain. V was cut by 4 bases and J by 4 bases, with 10 bases left in between. CDR3 length: 13 residues. CDR1 LGHNA and CDR2 YNFKEQ come from the germline V gene. As DNA, the CDR3 is TGTGCCAGCAGCCCCCTGCCAGGAGAGACCCAGTACTTC. The encoded protein is CASSPLPGETQYF.

This clonotype was observed a few times. This chain links TRBV3-1 with TRBJ2-4; D is tentatively TRBD1 or TRBD2 (5 bases each). The germline V and J ends were trimmed by 0 bases and 14 bases, with 20 bases remaining between them. CDR3 length: 15 amino acids. The germline gives CDR1 LGHDT, CDR2 YNNKEL (reference sequence). The CDR3 nucleotides read TGTGCCAGCAGCCAAGAGGGACCCAGGGAGCCGGAGAAGTACTTC. This gives the protein CASSQEGPREPEKYF.

Ten or more counts support this clonotype. This chain uses TRBV12-3 or TRBV12-4 with TRBJ2-5, with D perhaps TRBD2 (6 bases). The CDR3 is made up of 14 amino acids. Deletions cut 3 bases from V and 7 bases from J, with 15 bases between. CDR3 region: CASSFGTDVGTQYF. The CDR3 DNA follows: TGTGCCAGCAGTTTTGGGACTGATGTTGGGACCCAGTACTTC.

Worth noting for this clonotype: Being one base from a much bigger clone, this may be a read error. It is likely a read error, because the conserved phenylalanine at the end of the CDR3 is missing. V and J are TRBV7-9 and TRBJ1-1; D remains ambiguous. The germline V gene encodes CDR1 SEHNR and CDR2 FQNEAQ (reference sequence). The V end was cut by 5 bases, the J end by 5 bases, with 12 bases between. This CDR3 region has 13 residues. The CDR3 reads CASSPVKLTEAFC. DNA for the CDR3: TGTGCCAGCAGCCCAGTAAAGTTGACTGAAGCTTTCTGT.

The rearrangement links TRBV7-9 to TRBJ2-7, with TRBD1 as a possible D gene (6 bases). Germline CDR1 and CDR2: SEHNR and FQNEAQ (reference sequence). V gave up 10 bases and J gave up 1 base, with 11 bases separating them. The CDR3 spans 12 residues. In nucleotides, the CDR3 is TGTGCCATCCAAGACAGGTCCTACGAGCAGTACTTC. It is translated as CAIQDRSYEQYF. Complete variable domain (other parts from reference TRBV7-9 and TRBJ2-7): DTGVSQNPRHKITKRGQNVTFRCDPISEHNRLYWYRQTLGQGPEFLTYFQNEAQLEKSRLLSDRFSAERPKGSFSTLEIQRTEQGDSAMYLCAIQDRSYEQYFGPGTRLTVT.

This clonotype was recorded many times. The chain has TRBV28 and TRBJ2-3, with D possibly matching TRBD2 (6 bases). This CDR3 contains 16 residues. Germline assignment: CDR1 MDHEN and CDR2 SYDVKM. The V and J ends lost 3 bases and 2 bases respectively, with 15 bases between them. The DNA of the CDR3 is TGTGCCAGCAGTTTGATCGGGAGTGGGTACACAGATACGCAGTATTTT. Encoded protein: CASSLIGSGYTDTQYF. Full variable domain (rest looked up from reference TRBV28 and TRBJ2-3): DVKVTQSSRYLVKRTGEKVFLECVQDMDHENMFWYRQDPGLGLRLIYFSYDVKMKEKGDIPEGYSVSREKKERFSLILESASTNQTSMYLCASSLIGSGYTDTQYFGPGTRLTVL.

The table lists this clonotype with many counts. This chain uses TRBV20-1 with TRBJ2-2; TRBD1 agrees at 7 bases. The V and J ends lost 4 bases and 4 bases, in that order; junction bases with no gene match: 15. From germline, CDR1 is DFQATT and CDR2 SNEGSKA (reference sequence). The CDR3 sequence is 17 residues long. The CDR3 DNA reads TGCAGTGCTACCCATCCCTACAGGACAGGACTCACCGGGGAGCTGTTTTTT. Amino acid sequence: CSATHPYRTGLTGELFF.

This clonotype was observed at least ten times. The chain employs TRBV7-9 and TRBJ2-2; TRBD2 might be the D (5 bases). With 4 bases removed from V and 4 bases from J, the gap between germline ends came to 7 bases. This CDR3 has 13 amino acids. The V gene's germline CDR1 is SEHNR and CDR2 FQNEAQ (reference sequence). CDR3 sequence (DNA): TGTGCCAGCAGCTCGGACTTCACCGGGGAGCTGTTTTTT. Translated, it gives CASSSDFTGELFF. Complete variable domain (other parts from reference TRBV7-9 and TRBJ2-2): DTGVSQNPRHKITKRGQNVTFRCDPISEHNRLYWYRQTLGQGPEFLTYFQNEAQLEKSRLLSDRFSAERPKGSFSTLEIQRTEQGDSAMYLCASSSDFTGELFFGEGSRLTVL.

This clonotype showed up many times. This chain joins TRBV7-2 and TRBJ2-7; 9 bases agree with TRBD2. The CDR3 is 15 amino acids. V lost 1 base, J lost 6 bases, and 7 bases stayed unmatched. The germline CDR1 and CDR2 sequences are SGHTA and FQGNSA. The CDR3 DNA sequence: TGTGCCAGCAGCTTAGATAGCGGGAGAATTGGCGAGCAGTACTTC. Translation: CASSLDSGRIGEQYF. Looking up the rest from reference TRBV7-2 and TRBJ2-7 gives the full variable domain: GAGVSQSPSNKVTEKGKDVELRCDPISGHTALYWYRQSLGQGLEFLIYFQGNSAPDKSGLPSDRFSAERTGGSVSTLTIQRTQQEDSAVYLCASSLDSGRIGEQYFGPGTRLTVT.

This clonotype was counted ten times or more. This rearrangement joins TRBV20-1 to TRBJ2-3, with D perhaps given as TRBD1 or TRBD2 (6 bases each). The CDR3 loop spans 13 amino acids. V lost 3 bases and J lost 5, with 12 bases in between. Germline V lookup: CDR1 DFQATT, CDR2 SNEGSKA (reference sequence). In DNA form, the CDR3 reads TGCAGTGCTAGCAAGGGGGGTAGAGATACGCAGTATTTT. Protein: CSASKGGRDTQYF.

This clonotype was seen repeatedly, ten times or more. The chain is built from TRBV28 and TRBJ2-7, with TRBD2 as a possible D gene (5 bases). Germline CDR1 and CDR2: MDHEN and SYDVKM. Trimming pared 5 bases from V and 4 bases from J, leaving 15 bases between. CDR3 length: 14 residues. The CDR3 DNA sequence: TGTGCCAGCAGTGCGGAGAGGAGGCTTTACGAGCAGTACTTC. Translation: CASSAERRLYEQYF.